The clone carrying this T cell receptor beta chain was detected many times. Sequencing was performed with immunoSEQ multiplex PCR; in TCRdb, only in-frame clones are kept and a portion is missing. The sample carries some 250,000 clones, around 80% recorded once. The sample belongs to a study of blood T cell repertoires in COVID-19. This CDR3 region has 14 residues. Looked up from germline, CDR1 is SEHNR and CDR2 is FQNEAQ (reference sequence). The ends lost 5 bases at V and 7 bases at J; junction bases unmatched: 7. The chain links TRBV7-9 to TRBJ1-2; 10 bases fit TRBD1. The source of this sequence is a man aged 40-50 years with acute or convalescent COVID-19. Sequenced material: peripheral blood. The CDR3 DNA sequence: TGTGCCAGCAGCATTGGACAGGGGGACTTTGGCTACACCTTC. Its protein is CASSIGQGDFGYTF.